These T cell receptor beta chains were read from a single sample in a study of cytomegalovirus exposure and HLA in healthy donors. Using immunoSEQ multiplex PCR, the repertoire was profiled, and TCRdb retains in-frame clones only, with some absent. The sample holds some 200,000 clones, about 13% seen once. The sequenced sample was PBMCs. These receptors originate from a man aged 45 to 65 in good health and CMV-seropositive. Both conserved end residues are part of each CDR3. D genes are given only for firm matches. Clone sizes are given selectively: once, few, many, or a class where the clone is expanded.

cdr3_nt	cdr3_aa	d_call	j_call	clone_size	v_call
TGTGCCAGCAGCGTGGGGGGGGACACTGAAGCTTTCTTT	CASSVGGDTEAFF	NA	TRBJ1-1	NA	TRBV9
TGTGCCAGCAGCTTAGGGCGGTGGGGGGAGAACACTGAAGCTTTCTTT	CASSLGRWGENTEAFF	NA	TRBJ1-1	NA	TRBV11-2
TGTGCCAGCAGTCCGTCTAACTCTGGAAACACCATATATTTT	CASSPSNSGNTIYF	NA	TRBJ1-3	NA	TRBV6-5
TGTGCCAGCAGCTCTGGGACAGGGCGGAATTCACCCCTCCACTTT	CASSSGTGRNSPLHF	TRBD1	TRBJ1-6	NA	TRBV11-3
TGTGCCAGCATTATCAGCGGGGGACCAGGCAACGAGCAGTACTTC	CASIISGGPGNEQYF	TRBD2	TRBJ2-7	few	TRBV28
TGTGCCACAACCCTGGAGCGGGGGTCCCAAGAGACCCAGTACTTC	CATTLERGSQETQYF	TRBD2	TRBJ2-5	NA	TRBV11-2
TGCGCCAGCAGCCCACCACAGGGGGAGAGTACTGAAGCTTTCTTT	CASSPPQGESTEAFF	TRBD1	TRBJ1-1	few	TRBV5-1
TGTGCCAGCAGCTTAGCCCCTTGGGGGCGTTTTATTCAGCCCCAGCATTTT	CASSLAPWGRFIQPQHF	NA	TRBJ1-5	few	TRBV7-8
TGTGCCACCAGCAGAGATAAACAGGGTGAGGAGACCCAGTACTTC	CATSRDKQGEETQYF	NA	TRBJ2-5	few	TRBV15
TGTGCCAGTAGTATACCCGCCGGGGTTAGGAACTATGGCTACACCTTC	CASSIPAGVRNYGYTF	NA	TRBJ1-2	NA	TRBV19
TGTGCCAGCAGAGACTTTATATCGCGAGGGGAGCTGTTTTTT	CASRDFISRGELFF	NA	TRBJ2-2	few	TRBV6-1
TGTGCCAGTAGGATAGGACAGGGGCTAAATCAGCCCCAGCATTTT	CASRIGQGLNQPQHF	TRBD1	TRBJ1-5	NA	TRBV19
TGTGCCAGCATCTACCAGGCCTACGAGCAGTACTTC	CASIYQAYEQYF	NA	TRBJ2-7	few	TRBV2
TGCGCCAGCAGCTTCGCGGCACTCCACGAGCAGTACTTC	CASSFAALHEQYF	NA	TRBJ2-7	NA	TRBV5-1
TGTGCCAGCAGCGTTTCAGGGGCTGGGGAAAAACTGTTTTTT	CASSVSGAGEKLFF	NA	TRBJ1-4	NA	TRBV9
TGTGCCAGCAGTTCTCCAGGAGGGGGCAATCAGCCCCAGCATTTT	CASSSPGGGNQPQHF	NA	TRBJ1-5	NA	TRBV2
TGTGCCAGCACCCCACAGGGGGCGGACACTGAAGCTTTCTTT	CASTPQGADTEAFF	TRBD1	TRBJ1-1	NA	TRBV27
TGCGCCAGCAGCCTTCGACAGAACACCGGGGAGCTGTTTTTT	CASSLRQNTGELFF	NA	TRBJ2-2	NA	TRBV5-1
TGTGCCAGCAGCTTCACGGGGGTTAGGCACGAGCAGTACTTC	CASSFTGVRHEQYF	NA	TRBJ2-7	few	TRBV5-6
TGTGCCAGCAGCTTAGAACAGTCGTCGTGGGAGACCCAGTACTTC	CASSLEQSSWETQYF	NA	TRBJ2-5	few	TRBV11-3
TGTGCCAGTAGAGCGGGGGGGGGCACCGGGGAGCTGTTTTTT	CASRAGGGTGELFF	TRBD2	TRBJ2-2	NA	TRBV19
TGTGCCAGCAGCCAATACACAGGGAATTCACCCCTCCACTTT	CASSQYTGNSPLHF	NA	TRBJ1-6	NA	TRBV14
TGTGCCAGCAGTGATAGGACACCGACCGGGGAGCTGTTTTTT	CASSDRTPTGELFF	NA	TRBJ2-2	few	TRBV6-1
TGTGCCAGTAAGGGGACAGGGGCTCCGGGCACTGAAGCTTTCTTT	CASKGTGAPGTEAFF	TRBD1	TRBJ1-1	few	TRBV19
TGTGCCAGCAGCCTGCAACCGGGAGATACGCAGTATTTT	CASSLQPGDTQYF	NA	TRBJ2-3	NA	TRBV11-3
TGTGCCAGCAGCGGCGGGGGGTTGGGGTACAATGAGCAGTTCTTC	CASSGGGLGYNEQFF	TRBD2	TRBJ2-1	few	TRBV5-4
TGCGCCAGCAGCGGGGGACTGACGTTAGGGGGCTACACCTTC	CASSGGLTLGGYTF	NA	TRBJ1-2	few	TRBV5-1
TGTGCCAGCAGCGCTGCGGGACGGTCTAATTCACCCCTCCACTTT	CASSAAGRSNSPLHF	NA	TRBJ1-6	NA	TRBV9
TGCAGCGTCGGGACAGGGGGGACTGGAAACACCATATATTTT	CSVGTGGTGNTIYF	TRBD1	TRBJ1-3	few	TRBV29-1
TGCAGCGTCCGGGACAGGGGGTCCAATGAGCAGTTCTTC	CSVRDRGSNEQFF	TRBD1	TRBJ2-1	NA	TRBV29-1
TGTGCCAGCAGGAAGACTAGCGGGGGGGCCGATGCAGATACGCAGTATTTT	CASRKTSGGADADTQYF	TRBD2	TRBJ2-3	NA	TRBV27
TGCGCCAGCAGCCGAGAAGGCGGCGGCACAGATACGCAGTATTTT	CASSREGGGTDTQYF	NA	TRBJ2-3	few	TRBV4-1
TGTGCCACAGGACAGGGTGCGCCCTGGCCCACTGAAGCTTTCTTT	CATGQGAPWPTEAFF	TRBD1	TRBJ1-1	few	TRBV2
TGTGCCACCAGCAGTTACAGGGGTTCGGACACTGAAGCTTTCTTT	CATSSYRGSDTEAFF	TRBD1	TRBJ1-1	NA	TRBV15
TGCAGCGTTTGGACAGGGGGAAACACTGAAGCTTTCTTT	CSVWTGGNTEAFF	TRBD1	TRBJ1-1	NA	TRBV29-1
TGTGCCAGCCATAAAAGGTCCCCGCGGGGCTACACCTTC	CASHKRSPRGYTF	NA	TRBJ1-2	NA	TRBV5-6
TGTGCCAGCAGCCAAATGGGGACAGGGGAGGGTGGCAATCAGCCCCAGCATTTT	CASSQMGTGEGGNQPQHF	TRBD1	TRBJ1-5	few	TRBV7-9
TGTGCCAGCAGCTTAGCGACAGGCAACTATGGCTACACCTTC	CASSLATGNYGYTF	NA	TRBJ1-2	few	TRBV7-8
TGTGCCAGCAGCTCTACAGCCATTGCAACTAATGAAAAACTGTTTTTT	CASSSTAIATNEKLFF	NA	TRBJ1-4	NA	TRBV7-9
TGCGCCAGCAGCCAAGATCCCGGACTAGCGGGGCCGGGGGTGACCCAGTACTTC	CASSQDPGLAGPGVTQYF	TRBD2	TRBJ2-5	few	TRBV4-1
TGTGCCAGCAGTTTAGCCAGTGCGGGCACAGATACGCAGTATTTT	CASSLASAGTDTQYF	NA	TRBJ2-3	NA	TRBV28
TGCGCCAGCAGCCGGGACAATGAGCAGTTCTTC	CASSRDNEQFF	NA	TRBJ2-1	NA	TRBV5-1
TGTGCCAGCAGTTTAACTGGGACATCCCGCAATCAGCCCCAGCATTTT	CASSLTGTSRNQPQHF	NA	TRBJ1-5	few	TRBV28
TGTGCCAGTAGCCCCGGGACAGGGGATAAGAACGGGTGGGGCCCCTTTGAAAAACTGTTTTTT	CASSPGTGDKNGWGPFEKLFF	TRBD1	TRBJ1-4	NA	TRBV19
TGTGCCAGCAGCTTCACTGGAGGGGCCGGGGAGCTGTTTTTT	CASSFTGGAGELFF	NA	TRBJ2-2	NA	TRBV7-9
TGTGCCAGCAGTCCGCTCGAGACAGGGGGCTCCTACGAGCAGTACTTC	CASSPLETGGSYEQYF	TRBD1	TRBJ2-7	few	TRBV7-9
TGTGCCAGCAGTTTACCCCCTTGGACAGGGAGGGGTCAACAGCCCCAGCATTTT	CASSLPPWTGRGQQPQHF	TRBD1	TRBJ1-5	few	TRBV27
TGTGCCAGCAGTGACGGCGGGGTACGTGGGAACACTGAAGCTTTCTTT	CASSDGGVRGNTEAFF	NA	TRBJ1-1	NA	TRBV28
TGTGCCAGCAGCCCCGACAGTTATAGCAATCAGCCCCAGCATTTT	CASSPDSYSNQPQHF	NA	TRBJ1-5	NA	TRBV28
TGTGCCAGCAGCGCCGGACAGGGGCACAATCAGCCCCAGCATTTT	CASSAGQGHNQPQHF	TRBD1	TRBJ1-5	NA	TRBV9
TGTGCCAGCAGACTAGACAGGGTAGTAAATGAGCAGTTCTTC	CASRLDRVVNEQFF	TRBD1	TRBJ2-1	few	TRBV6-5
TGTGCCACCAGCAGAGATTACACTAGCGGGGAAACAGATACGCAGTATTTT	CATSRDYTSGETDTQYF	TRBD2	TRBJ2-3	NA	TRBV15
TGTGCCAGCAGCTTGTGGCGGGGCTATAATTCACCCCTCCACTTT	CASSLWRGYNSPLHF	NA	TRBJ1-6	NA	TRBV5-6